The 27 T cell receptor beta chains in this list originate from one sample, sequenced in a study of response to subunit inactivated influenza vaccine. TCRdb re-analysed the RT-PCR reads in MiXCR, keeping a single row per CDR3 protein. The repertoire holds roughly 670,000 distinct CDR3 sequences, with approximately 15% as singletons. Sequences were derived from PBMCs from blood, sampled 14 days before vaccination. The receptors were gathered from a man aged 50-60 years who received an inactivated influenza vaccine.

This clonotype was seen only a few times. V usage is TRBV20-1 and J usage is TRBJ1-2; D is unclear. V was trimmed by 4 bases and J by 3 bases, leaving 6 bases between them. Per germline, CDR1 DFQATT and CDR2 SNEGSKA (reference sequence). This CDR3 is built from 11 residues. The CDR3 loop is CSATDDYGYTF. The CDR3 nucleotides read TGCAGTGCTACCGACGACTATGGCTACACCTTC.

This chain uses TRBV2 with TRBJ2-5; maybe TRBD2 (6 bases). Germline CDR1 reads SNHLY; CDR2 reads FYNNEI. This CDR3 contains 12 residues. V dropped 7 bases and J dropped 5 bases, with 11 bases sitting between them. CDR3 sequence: CASMVGRETQYF. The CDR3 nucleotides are TGTGCCAGCATGGTGGGGAGGGAGACCCAGTACTTC.

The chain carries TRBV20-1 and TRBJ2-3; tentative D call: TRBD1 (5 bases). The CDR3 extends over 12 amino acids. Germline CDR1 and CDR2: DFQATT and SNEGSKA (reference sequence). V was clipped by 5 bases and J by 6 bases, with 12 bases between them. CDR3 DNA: TGCAGTGCTGGACAAGGCAGGGATACGCAGTATTTT. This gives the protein CSAGQGRDTQYF.

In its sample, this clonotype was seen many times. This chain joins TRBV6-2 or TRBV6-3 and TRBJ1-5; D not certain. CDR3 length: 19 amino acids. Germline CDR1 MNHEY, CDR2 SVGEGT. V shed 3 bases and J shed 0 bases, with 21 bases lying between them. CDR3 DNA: TGTGCCAGCAGTTATATAGGTCCGGCGGTCATCTATAGCAATCAGCCCCAGCATTTT. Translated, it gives CASSYIGPAVIYSNQPQHF.

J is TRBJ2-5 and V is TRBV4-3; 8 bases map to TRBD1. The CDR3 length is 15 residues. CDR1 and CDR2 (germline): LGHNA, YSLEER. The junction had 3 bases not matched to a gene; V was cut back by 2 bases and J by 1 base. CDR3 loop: CASSQLDRAQETQYF. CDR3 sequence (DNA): TGCGCCAGCAGCCAACTGGACAGGGCCCAAGAGACCCAGTACTTC.

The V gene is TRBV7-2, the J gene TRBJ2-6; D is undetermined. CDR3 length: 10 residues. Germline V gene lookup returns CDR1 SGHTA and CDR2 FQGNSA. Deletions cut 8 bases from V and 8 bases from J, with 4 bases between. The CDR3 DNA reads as TGTGCCAGCGGACCCAACGTCCTGACTTTC. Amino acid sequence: CASGPNVLTF.

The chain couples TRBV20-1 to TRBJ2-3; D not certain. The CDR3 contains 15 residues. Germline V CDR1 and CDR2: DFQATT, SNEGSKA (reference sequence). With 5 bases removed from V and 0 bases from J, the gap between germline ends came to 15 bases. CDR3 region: CSASSARGSTDTQYF. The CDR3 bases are TGCAGTGCTTCCTCGGCTAGAGGTAGCACAGATACGCAGTATTTT.

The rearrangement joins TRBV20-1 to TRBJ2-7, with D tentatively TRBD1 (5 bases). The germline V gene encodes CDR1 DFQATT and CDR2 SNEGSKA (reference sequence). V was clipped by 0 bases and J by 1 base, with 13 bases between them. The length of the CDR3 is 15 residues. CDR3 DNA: TGCAGTGCTAGAGATTTCACCCGACAGTCCTACGAGCAGTACTTC. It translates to CSARDFTRQSYEQYF.

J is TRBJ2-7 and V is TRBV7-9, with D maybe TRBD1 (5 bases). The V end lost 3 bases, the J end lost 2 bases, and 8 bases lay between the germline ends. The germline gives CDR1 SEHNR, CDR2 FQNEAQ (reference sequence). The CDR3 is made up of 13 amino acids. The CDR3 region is CASSFEDTYEQYF. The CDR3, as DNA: TGTGCCAGCAGCTTCGAGGACACCTACGAGCAGTACTTC.

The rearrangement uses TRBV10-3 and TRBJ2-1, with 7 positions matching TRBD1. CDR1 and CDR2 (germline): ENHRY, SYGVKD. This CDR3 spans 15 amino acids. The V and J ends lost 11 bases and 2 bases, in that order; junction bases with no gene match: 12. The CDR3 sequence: CAVGEGAGPYNEQFF. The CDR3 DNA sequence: TGTGCCGTGGGCGAGGGGGCTGGGCCCTACAATGAGCAGTTCTTC.

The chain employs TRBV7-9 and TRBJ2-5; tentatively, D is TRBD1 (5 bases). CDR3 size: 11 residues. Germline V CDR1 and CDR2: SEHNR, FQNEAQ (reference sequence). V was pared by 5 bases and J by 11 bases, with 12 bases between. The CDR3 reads CASSPLQGQYF. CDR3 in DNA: TGTGCCAGCAGCCCTCTTCAGGGTCAGTACTTC. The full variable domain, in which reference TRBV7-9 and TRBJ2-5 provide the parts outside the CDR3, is DTGVSQNPRHKITKRGQNVTFRCDPISEHNRLYWYRQTLGQGPEFLTYFQNEAQLEKSRLLSDRFSAERPKGSFSTLEIQRTEQGDSAMYLCASSPLQGQYFGPGTRLLVL.

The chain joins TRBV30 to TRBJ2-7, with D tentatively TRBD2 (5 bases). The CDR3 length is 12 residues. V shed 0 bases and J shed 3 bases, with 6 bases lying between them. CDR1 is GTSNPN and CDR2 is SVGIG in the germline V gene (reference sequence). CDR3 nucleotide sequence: TGTGCCTGGAGTGTACGGGACTACGAGCAGTACTTC. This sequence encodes CAWSVRDYEQYF.

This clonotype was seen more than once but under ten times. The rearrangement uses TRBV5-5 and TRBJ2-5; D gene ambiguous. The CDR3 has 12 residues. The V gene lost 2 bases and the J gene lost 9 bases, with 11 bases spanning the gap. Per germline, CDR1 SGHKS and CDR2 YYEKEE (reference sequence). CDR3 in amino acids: CASSFGMSAQYF. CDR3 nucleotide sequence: TGTGCCAGCAGCTTTGGGATGTCGGCCCAGTACTTC.

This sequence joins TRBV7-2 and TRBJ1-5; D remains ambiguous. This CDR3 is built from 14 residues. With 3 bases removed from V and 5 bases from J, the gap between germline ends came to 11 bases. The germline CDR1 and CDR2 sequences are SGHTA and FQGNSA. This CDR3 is CASSLIYGDQPQHF. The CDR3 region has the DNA TGTGCCAGCAGCTTGATATATGGGGATCAGCCCCAGCATTTT.

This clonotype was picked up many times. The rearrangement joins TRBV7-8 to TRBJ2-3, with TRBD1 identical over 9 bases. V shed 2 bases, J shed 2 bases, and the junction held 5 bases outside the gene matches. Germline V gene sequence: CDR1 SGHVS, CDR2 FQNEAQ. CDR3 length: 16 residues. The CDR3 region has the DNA TGTGCCAGCAGCTTATGGGACAGGGAAACCACAGATACGCAGTATTTT. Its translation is CASSLWDRETTDTQYF.

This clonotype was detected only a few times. The DNA of the CDR3 is TGTGCCATCAGTGAGTCGAGGCGGGGGGCTTACAATGAGCAGTTCTTC. The encoded protein is CAISESRRGAYNEQFF. The chain joins TRBV10-3 to TRBJ2-1; TRBD2 matches 8 bases. Germline trimming cut 0 bases from V and 4 bases from J; bases unmatched to any gene: 5. The germline CDR1 and CDR2 sequences are ENHRY and SYGVKD. The CDR3 spans 16 residues.

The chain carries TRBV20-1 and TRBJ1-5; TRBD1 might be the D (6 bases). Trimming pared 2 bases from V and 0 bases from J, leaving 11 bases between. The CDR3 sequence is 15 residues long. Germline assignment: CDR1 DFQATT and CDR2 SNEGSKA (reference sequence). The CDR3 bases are TGCAGTGCTAGAATAGGACAGATTAGCAATCAGCCCCAGCATTTT. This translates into CSARIGQISNQPQHF.

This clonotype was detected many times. This CDR3 is CASSLVRGQPQHF. DNA for the CDR3: TGTGCCAGCAGTTTAGTCAGGGGCCAGCCCCAGCATTTT. The chain uses TRBV12-3 or TRBV12-4 and TRBJ1-5, with a tentative D call TRBD1 (6 bases). The V and J ends lost 1 base and 7 bases respectively, with 8 bases between them. The CDR3 consists of 13 residues.

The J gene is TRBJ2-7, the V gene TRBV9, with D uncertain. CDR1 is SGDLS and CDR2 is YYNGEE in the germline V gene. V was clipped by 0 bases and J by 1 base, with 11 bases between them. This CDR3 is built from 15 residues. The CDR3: CASSVGQTSSYEQYF. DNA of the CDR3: TGTGCCAGCAGCGTAGGGCAGACTTCTTCCTACGAGCAGTACTTC.

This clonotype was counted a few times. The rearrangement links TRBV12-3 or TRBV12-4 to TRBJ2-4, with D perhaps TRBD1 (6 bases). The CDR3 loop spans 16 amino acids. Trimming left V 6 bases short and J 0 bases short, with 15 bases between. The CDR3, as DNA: TGTGCCAGCAGCACAGACGACAGGCTAGCCAAAAACATTCAGTACTTC. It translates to CASSTDDRLAKNIQYF.

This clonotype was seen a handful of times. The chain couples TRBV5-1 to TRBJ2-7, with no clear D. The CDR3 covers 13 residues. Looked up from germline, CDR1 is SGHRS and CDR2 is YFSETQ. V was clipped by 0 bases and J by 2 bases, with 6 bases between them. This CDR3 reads CASSLAPPYEQYF. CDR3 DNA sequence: TGCGCCAGCAGCTTGGCACCACCCTACGAGCAGTACTTC.

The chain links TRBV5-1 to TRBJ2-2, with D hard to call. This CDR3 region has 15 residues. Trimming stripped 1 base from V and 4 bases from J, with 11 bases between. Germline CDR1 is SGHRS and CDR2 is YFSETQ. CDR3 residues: CASSLISVSTGELFF. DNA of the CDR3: TGCGCCAGCAGCTTGATTAGTGTGAGCACCGGGGAGCTGTTTTTT.

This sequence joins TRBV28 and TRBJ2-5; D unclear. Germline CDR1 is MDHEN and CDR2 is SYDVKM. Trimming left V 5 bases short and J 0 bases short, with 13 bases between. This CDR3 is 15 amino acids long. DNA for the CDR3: TGTGCCAGCAGTCGGACGGGCTCGGACCAAGAGACCCAGTACTTC. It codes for CASSRTGSDQETQYF.

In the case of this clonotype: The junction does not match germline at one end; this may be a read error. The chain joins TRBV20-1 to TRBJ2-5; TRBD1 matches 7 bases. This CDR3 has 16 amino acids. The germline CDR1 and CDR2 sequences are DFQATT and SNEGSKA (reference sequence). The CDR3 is CCARPNRDRDQETQYF. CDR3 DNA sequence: TGCTGTGCTAGACCCAACCGAGACAGGGACCAAGAGACCCAGTACTTC.

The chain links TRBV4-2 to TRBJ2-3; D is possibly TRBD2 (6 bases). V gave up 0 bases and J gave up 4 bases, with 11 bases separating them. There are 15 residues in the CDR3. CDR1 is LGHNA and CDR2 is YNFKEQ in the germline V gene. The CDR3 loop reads CASSQDLDYADTQYF. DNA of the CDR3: TGTGCCAGCAGCCAAGATCTGGACTATGCAGATACGCAGTATTTT.

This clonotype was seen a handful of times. The CDR3 spells CASSWGQGAVEAFF. DNA of the CDR3: TGTGCCAGCAGTTGGGGACAGGGGGCGGTTGAAGCTTTCTTT. The chain recombines TRBV12-3 or TRBV12-4 with TRBJ1-1; 12 nucleotides match TRBD1. Unmatched junction bases numbered 4, after V lost 4 bases and J lost 7 bases. This CDR3 comprises 14 residues.

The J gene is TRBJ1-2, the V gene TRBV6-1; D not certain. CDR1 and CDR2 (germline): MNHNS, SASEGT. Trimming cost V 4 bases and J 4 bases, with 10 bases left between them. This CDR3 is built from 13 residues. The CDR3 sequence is CASSVERAYGYTF. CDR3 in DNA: TGTGCCAGCAGTGTCGAGAGAGCCTATGGCTACACCTTC.